This is a list of T cell receptor beta chains from one sample in a study of cytomegalovirus exposure and HLA in healthy donors. Using immunoSEQ multiplex PCR, the repertoire was profiled, and TCRdb retains in-frame clones only, with some absent. The sample holds around 160,000 clones; roughly 77% are singletons and the top ten take roughly 4.5%. Sequencing used PBMCs. The receptors derive from a man in his late teens or twenties in good health and CMV-seropositive. Each CDR3 is given with its conserved first and last residue. A D gene is named only where the DNA matches it firmly.

NA,TRBJ2-2,TRBV18,CASSERTVDTGELFF,TGTGCCAGCTCAGAGCGGACAGTCGACACCGGGGAGCTGTTTTTT
TRBD1,TRBJ1-1,TRBV11-3,CASRSGGITEAFF,TGTGCCAGCAGGTCAGGGGGGATCACTGAAGCTTTCTTT
NA,TRBJ1-2,TRBV28,CASRDSFGYTF,TGTGCCAGCAGGGACTCCTTTGGCTACACCTTC
TRBD1,TRBJ1-1,TRBV5-4,CASSLGQGALGTEAFF,TGTGCCAGCAGCTTGGGACAGGGGGCGCTTGGCACTGAAGCTTTCTTT
NA,TRBJ2-6,TRBV5-1,CASSLDLMGLNVLTF,TGCGCCAGCAGCTTGGATTTGATGGGACTGAACGTCCTGACTTTC
NA,TRBJ2-1,TRBV15,CATSRDWRAGNNEQFF,TGTGCCACCAGCAGAGATTGGAGGGCAGGGAACAATGAGCAGTTCTTC
NA,TRBJ1-2,TRBV28,CASSSYREHYGYTF,TGTGCCAGCAGTTCGTATCGCGAACACTATGGCTACACCTTC
TRBD2,TRBJ2-5,TRBV9,CASSVAGGDQETQYF,TGTGCCAGCAGCGTAGCGGGAGGGGACCAAGAGACCCAGTACTTC
NA,TRBJ1-1,TRBV6-1,CASRIMNTEAFF,TGTGCCAGCAGAATCATGAACACTGAAGCTTTCTTT
NA,TRBJ2-1,TRBV18,CASSPPGQEDNEQFF,TGTGCCAGCTCACCACCGGGTCAGGAGGACAATGAGCAGTTCTTC
NA,TRBJ2-1,TRBV7-9,CSSSPSGPAGINEQFF,TGTTCCAGCAGCCCCTCCGGCCCGGCGGGAATCAATGAGCAGTTCTTC
NA,TRBJ2-5,TRBV11-2,CASSSSGIQETQYF,TGTGCCAGCAGTTCTTCAGGGATACAAGAGACCCAGTACTTC
TRBD1,TRBJ1-4,TRBV5-1,CASSLGDRESIWLGEKLFF,TGCGCCAGCAGCTTGGGGGACAGGGAATCAATTTGGCTTGGTGAAAAACTGTTTTTT